These 19 T cell receptor beta chains share one sample of origin, sequenced in a study of Tregs in tolerant kidney transplant recipients. Assay used: immunoSEQ multiplex PCR; TCRdb lists only in-frame clones, some missing. The profile shows roughly 120,000 clones, almost 95% of them singletons. Sequenced material: CD4+ T cells from blood. Every receptor here comes from a human donor in good health.

The chain combines TRBV21-1 with TRBJ1-2; the table's TRBD1 call for D was not verified on the DNA. TRBV21-1 is a known pseudogene. This CDR3 comprises 15 residues. CDR3 nucleotides: TGTGCCAGCACCCAGGGGGGCTTAGCTAACTATGGCTACACCTTC. It codes for CASTQGGLANYGYTF.

A single count supports this clone. V and J are TRBV6-5 and TRBJ1-4, with D hard to call. The CDR3 extends over 14 amino acids. V lost 3 bases to trimming and J lost 5 bases, with 10 bases between them. Looked up from germline, CDR1 is MNHEY and CDR2 is SVGAGI. CDR3 residues: CASSYSRANEKLFF. The CDR3 nucleotides read TGTGCCAGCAGTTATTCAAGGGCGAATGAAAAACTGTTTTTT.

A few counts support this clone. V and J are TRBV6-5 and TRBJ1-2; possibly TRBD1 for D (5 bases). The CDR3 is 13 residues long. The germline V gene has CDR1 MNHEY and CDR2 SVGAGI. The germline V and J ends were trimmed by 7 bases and 7 bases, with 16 bases remaining between them. This chain's CDR3 is CASTSSGTGGYTF. The DNA of the CDR3 is TGTGCCAGCACCTCCTCAGGGACCGGTGGCTACACCTTC.

This sequence joins TRBV14 and TRBJ2-1; TRBD2 aligns across 12 bases. Unmatched junction bases numbered 4, after V lost 4 bases and J lost 3 bases. The CDR3 totals 16 residues. Per the germline V gene, CDR1 is SGHDN and CDR2 is FVKESK. CDR3 in amino acids: CASSPRLAGVYNEQFF. The DNA for the CDR3 is TGTGCCAGCAGCCCAAGACTAGCGGGAGTCTACAATGAGCAGTTCTTC.

This clone appeared a single time. V is TRBV10-1 and J is TRBJ2-5, with 8 bases that match TRBD1. V lost 4 bases and J lost 5; bases outside the gene matches: 6. The CDR3 spans 14 residues. Germline CDR1 reads WNHNN; CDR2 reads SYGVQD (reference sequence). CDR3 residues: CASSARTGSETQYF. DNA of the CDR3: TGCGCCAGCAGTGCCCGGACAGGGTCGGAGACCCAGTACTTC.

The chain recombines TRBV6-4 with TRBJ1-1; 8 nucleotides line up with TRBD1. Per germline, CDR1 MRHNA and CDR2 SNTAGT. V lost 0 bases and J lost 1; bases outside the gene matches: 13. CDR3 size: 19 residues. CDR3 loop: CASSDSKSGQGVRNTEAFF. Written as DNA, the CDR3 is TGTGCCAGCAGTGACTCGAAAAGCGGACAGGGAGTGAGGAACACTGAAGCTTTCTTT.

This chain uses TRBV6-5 with TRBJ1-2, with 9 bases lining up with TRBD1. Germline CDR1 is MNHEY and CDR2 is SVGAGI. The CDR3 has 13 residues. Germline trimming cut 6 bases from V and 9 bases from J; bases unmatched to any gene: 8. In nucleotides, the CDR3 is TGTGCCAGCAGCTGGGGACAGGGTGATAGCTACACCTTC. As protein: CASSWGQGDSYTF.

This clone was picked up one time. The chain joins TRBV4-2 to TRBJ2-7; D is ambiguous. CDR3 size: 14 residues. Germline CDR1 and CDR2: LGHNA and YNFKEQ. The germline V and J ends were trimmed by 0 bases and 1 base, with 7 bases remaining between them. The DNA for the CDR3 is TGTGCCAGCAGCCAAGATCGAGGTTCCTACGAGCAGTACTTC. Its protein product is CASSQDRGSYEQYF.

A few counts support this clone. The V call is TRBV6-5, the J call TRBJ2-7; D unclear. The CDR3 spans 15 residues. From germline, CDR1 is MNHEY and CDR2 SVGAGI. V lost 2 bases and J 2 bases, leaving 13 bases between the germline ends. The CDR3 loop reads CASSYNSPPTYEQYF. The CDR3 nucleotides are TGTGCCAGCAGTTACAATTCCCCACCAACCTACGAGCAGTACTTC.

V is TRBV6-5 and J is TRBJ2-1; D might be TRBD2 (5 bases). V shed 4 bases and J shed 11 bases, with 18 bases lying between them. CDR1 MNHEY and CDR2 SVGAGI come from the germline V gene. The CDR3 is 14 residues long. The CDR3, as DNA: TGTGCCAGCAGTTCCGGCGTGGAGGTCGGTAAGCAGTTCTTC. It encodes CASSSGVEVGKQFF.

DNA for the CDR3: TGCGCCAGCAGCTTGGCCGACTGGCTCAGCGGGGAGCTGTTTTTT. As protein: CASSLADWLSGELFF. The chain joins TRBV5-1 to TRBJ2-2; D unresolved. V was shortened by 0 bases and J by 7 bases, with 13 bases between the two germline ends. The CDR3 spans 15 residues. Looked up from germline, CDR1 is SGHRS and CDR2 is YFSETQ.

The genes are TRBV30 and TRBJ1-4, with 8 bases that match TRBD1. Germline CDR1 and CDR2: GTSNPN and SVGIG (reference sequence). The V and J ends lost 5 bases and 7 bases, in that order; junction bases with no gene match: 6. This CDR3 is 13 amino acids long. The CDR3 nucleotides are TGTGCCTGGGCAGGGGGCAGGGGTGAAAAACTGTTTTTT. As protein: CAWAGGRGEKLFF.

This chain joins TRBV6-5 and TRBJ2-7; 7 bases align to TRBD1. Trimming removed 2 bases from V and 6 bases from J; junction bases left unmatched: 10. The CDR3 covers 15 residues. Germline CDR1 is MNHEY and CDR2 is SVGAGI. The CDR3 bases are TGTGCCAGCAGTTACAAGACAGCAGGGGGAAGCGAGCAGTACTTC. Amino acid sequence: CASSYKTAGGSEQYF.

This sequence joins TRBV6-1 and TRBJ1-6; weak D call: TRBD1 (5 bases). Trimming cost V 3 bases and J 0 bases, with 9 bases left between them. The germline V gene has CDR1 MNHNS and CDR2 SASEGT. CDR3 size: 16 residues. The CDR3: CASSDRVRSYNSPLHF. The CDR3 coding sequence is TGTGCCAGCAGTGACAGGGTTCGCTCCTATAATTCACCCCTCCACTTT.

The chain links TRBV9 to TRBJ2-7, with 7 nucleotides matching TRBD1. This CDR3 region has 15 residues. V trimming: 2 bases; J trimming: 3 bases; junction bases outside the gene matches: 8. Germline V gives CDR1 SGDLS, CDR2 YYNGEE. DNA of the CDR3: TGTGCCAGCAGCGTCCGGGACAGAGTCGGCTACGAGCAGTACTTC. Translating it yields CASSVRDRVGYEQYF.

The genes are TRBV6-6 and TRBJ2-7, with TRBD2 as a possible D gene (5 bases). The V gene lost 0 bases and the J gene lost 2 bases, with 14 bases spanning the gap. The germline V gene has CDR1 MNHNY and CDR2 SVGAGI (reference sequence). The CDR3 has 16 amino acids. This CDR3 reads CASSYSRSGSPYEQYF. The CDR3 bases are TGTGCCAGCAGTTACTCTCGGTCTGGGAGCCCCTACGAGCAGTACTTC.

J is TRBJ1-3 and V is TRBV7-8, with TRBD1 matching 12 bases. The CDR3 sequence is 19 residues long. With V trimmed by 2 bases and J by 1 base, 9 bases remained unmatched. The germline CDR1 and CDR2 sequences are SGHVS and FQNEAQ. CDR3 in amino acids: CASSLRPGQGAISGNTIYF. The CDR3 nucleotides read TGTGCCAGCAGCTTACGACCGGGACAGGGGGCGATTTCTGGAAACACCATATATTTT.

This sequence joins TRBV9 and TRBJ2-7, with D perhaps assigned TRBD1 or TRBD2 (5 bases each). V dropped 0 bases and J dropped 7 bases, with 11 bases sitting between them. Germline V gene sequence: CDR1 SGDLS, CDR2 YYNGEE. CDR3 length: 13 residues. This CDR3 is CASSVVAGSEQYF. CDR3 in DNA: TGTGCCAGCAGCGTAGTGGCAGGGAGTGAGCAGTACTTC.

In this sample, this clone turned up a few times. V gene TRBV6-5 combines with J gene TRBJ2-7; tentatively, D is TRBD1 (6 bases). V was cut by 0 bases and J by 4 bases, with 10 bases left in between. Germline CDR1 and CDR2: MNHEY and SVGAGI. The CDR3 has 14 residues. The CDR3 protein is CASSYSWQGYEQYF. The CDR3 DNA sequence: TGTGCCAGCAGTTACTCATGGCAGGGGTACGAGCAGTACTTC.